A selection of T cell receptor beta chains follows, all from one sample in a study of shared clonotypes between healthy human individuals. TCRdb's copy holds only in-frame clones and misses some; the assay was immunoSEQ multiplex PCR. There are approximately 240,000 clones in the sample; 50% to 75% occur only once, and around 10% lies in the top ten. Sequencing was carried out using memory CD4+ T cells sorted from blood. The receptors come from a man aged 25-45 years in good health. Each CDR3 is given with its conserved first and last residue. Each record gives: CDR3 protein, CDR3 DNA, J gene, clone size, D gene, V gene. The D gene is left open where the match is weak. The size entry is marked missing in some rows and otherwise reads once, few, many or a size class.

CSSGVEAFF | TGCAGTTCCGGGGTTGAAGCTTTCTTT | TRBJ1-1 | . | . | TRBV20-1
CASSGRTSEQETQYF | TGCGCCAGCAGCGGGCGGACTAGCGAGCAAGAGACCCAGTACTTC | TRBJ2-5 | . | TRBD2 | TRBV5-1
CASSSRTGGNEQYF | TGTGCCAGCAGCTCCCGGACAGGGGGTAACGAGCAGTACTTC | TRBJ2-7 | once | TRBD1 | TRBV9
CASSSGWTSGRQETQYF | TGTGCCAGCAGCTCGGGTTGGACTAGCGGGCGCCAAGAGACCCAGTACTTC | TRBJ2-5 | . | TRBD2 | TRBV5-4
CASMGRRTYGYTF | TGTGCCAGCATGGGCAGGAGGACCTATGGCTACACCTTC | TRBJ1-2 | . | . | TRBV2
CASSRGGSTDTQYF | TGTGCCAGCAGCCGCGGGGGGAGCACAGATACGCAGTATTTT | TRBJ2-3 | . | TRBD2 | TRBV13
CASSFALGGSTDTQYF | TGCGCCAGCAGCTTCGCCCTAGGGGGGAGCACAGATACGCAGTATTTT | TRBJ2-3 | . | . | TRBV5-1
CASSSGRAVYEQYF | TGTGCCAGCAGTTCCGGGAGGGCCGTTTACGAGCAGTACTTC | TRBJ2-7 | few | TRBD2 | TRBV28
CASSSRAGNNEQFF | TGTGCCAGCAGCTCGAGAGCGGGGAACAATGAGCAGTTCTTC | TRBJ2-1 | . | TRBD2 | TRBV11-3
CASSMTPQGEKLFF | TGTGCCAGCAGTATGACCCCTCAGGGTGAAAAACTGTTTTTT | TRBJ1-4 | . | . | TRBV6-5
CASSPNTVDRGQVGELFF | TGTGCCAGCTCGCCAAATACCGTGGACAGGGGGCAAGTCGGGGAGCTGTTTTTT | TRBJ2-2 | . | TRBD1 | TRBV18
CASSLELAGASEQYF | TGTGCCAGCAGCTTGGAACTAGCGGGAGCCTCCGAGCAGTACTTC | TRBJ2-7 | . | TRBD2 | TRBV5-6
CASSLDGTGGELFF | TGTGCCAGCAGCTTAGACGGGACAGGTGGGGAGCTGTTTTTT | TRBJ2-2 | . | TRBD1 | TRBV11-2
CSASGRKEGNEQFF | TGCAGCGCTAGCGGGAGAAAGGAAGGCAATGAGCAGTTCTTC | TRBJ2-1 | . | TRBD2 | TRBV29-1
CSAVGLAGEPEQFF | TGCAGCGCTGTGGGACTAGCGGGAGAGCCTGAGCAGTTCTTC | TRBJ2-1 | . | TRBD2 | TRBV29-1
CAWSVSNRGGYTF | TGTGCCTGGAGTGTATCCAATCGCGGAGGCTACACCTTC | TRBJ1-2 | . | . | TRBV30
CASSRQLAESTDTQYF | TGCGCCAGCAGCCGACAACTAGCGGAGAGCACAGATACGCAGTATTTT | TRBJ2-3 | few | TRBD2 | TRBV4-1
CASSLEGRWWTQETQYF | TGTGCCAGCAGCCTAGAAGGGCGGTGGTGGACTCAAGAGACCCAGTACTTC | TRBJ2-5 | few | . | TRBV11-2
CASSQEWSLYNEQFF | TGTGCCAGCAGCCAAGAGTGGTCGCTCTACAATGAGCAGTTCTTC | TRBJ2-1 | . | . | TRBV4-2
CASRRGGGINRDTQYF | TGTGCCAGCCGACGGGGGGGCGGGATTAACAGAGATACGCAGTATTTT | TRBJ2-3 | . | TRBD2 | TRBV5-4
CASRRTEGEWETQYF | TGTGCCAGCAGAAGAACGGAGGGGGAATGGGAGACCCAGTACTTC | TRBJ2-5 | few | . | TRBV6-1
CSVEVLRGAQYF | TGCAGCGTTGAAGTCCTGAGGGGGGCCCAGTACTTC | TRBJ2-5 | . | . | TRBV29-1
CASSPGQMNTEAFF | TGTGCCAGCAGCCCGGGACAGATGAACACTGAAGCTTTCTTT | TRBJ1-1 | few | TRBD1 | TRBV25-1
CAWSVGVRGEAFF | TGTGCCTGGAGTGTAGGGGTCAGGGGAGAAGCTTTCTTT | TRBJ1-1 | few | . | TRBV30
CASSSNGHPGDEQYF | TGCGCCAGCAGCTCCAACGGACACCCAGGGGACGAGCAGTACTTC | TRBJ2-7 | . | . | TRBV5-1
CASSSRTGNLAYEQYF | TGTGCCAGCAGCTCCAGGACAGGGAATCTCGCCTACGAGCAGTACTTC | TRBJ2-7 | few | TRBD1 | TRBV5-8
CASSQEPPTSGSGGEQFF | TGCGCCAGCAGCCAAGAGCCCCCTACTAGCGGGAGCGGAGGTGAGCAGTTCTTC | TRBJ2-1 | . | TRBD2 | TRBV4-3
CASSFPTGRSAFGNQPQHF | TGTGCCAGCAGTTTCCCGACAGGGAGGTCTGCTTTTGGCAATCAGCCCCAGCATTTT | TRBJ1-5 | . | TRBD1 | TRBV28
CASSEWDEYDGIATNEKLFF | TGTGCCAGCAGTGAATGGGACGAATACGACGGAATTGCAACTAATGAAAAACTGTTTTTT | TRBJ1-4 | . | . | TRBV6-1
CASREREGDEQYF | TGTGCCAGCAGAGAGCGGGAGGGTGACGAGCAGTACTTC | TRBJ2-7 | . | TRBD2 | TRBV7-6
CASSVGSPSGRDEQFF | TGTGCCAGCAGCGTAGGGTCCCCTAGCGGGAGGGATGAGCAGTTCTTC | TRBJ2-1 | . | TRBD2 | TRBV9
CASSWRQGQETQYF | TGTGCCAGCAGCTGGAGACAGGGACAAGAGACCCAGTACTTC | TRBJ2-5 | . | TRBD1 | TRBV7-6
CASSLEGVTNIQYF | TGTGCCAGCAGCTTGGAAGGGGTAACGAACATTCAGTACTTC | TRBJ2-4 | . | . | TRBV5-4
CASSFEYEQYF | TGTGCCAGCAGCTTCGAGTACGAGCAGTACTTC | TRBJ2-7 | few | . | TRBV7-9
CASSLQLRSLTGELFF | TGTGCCAGCAGCTTGCAGTTGCGGAGTCTCACCGGGGAGCTGTTTTTT | TRBJ2-2 | . | . | TRBV7-6
CASSVQGAFTEAFF | TGTGCCAGCAGCGTACAGGGGGCTTTCACTGAAGCTTTCTTT | TRBJ1-1 | . | TRBD1 | TRBV28
CASSPYAVQGAGNTIYF | TGTGCCAGCTCACCCTATGCGGTACAGGGGGCTGGAAACACCATATATTTT | TRBJ1-3 | . | TRBD1 | TRBV18
CASSSSIARSQETQYF | TGCGCCAGCAGCTCTTCCATAGCGAGATCCCAAGAGACCCAGTACTTC | TRBJ2-5 | once | . | TRBV5-1
CASSLVSQGKEKLFF | TGTGCCAGCAGCTTAGTTTCGCAGGGGAAGGAAAAACTGTTTTTT | TRBJ1-4 | . | . | TRBV11-2
CASSSRGSRSYNEQFF | TGTGCCAGCTCATCACGGGGCTCTAGGTCCTACAATGAGCAGTTCTTC | TRBJ2-1 | . | . | TRBV18
CAISRQVEDTQYF | TGTGCCATCAGTCGACAGGTCGAAGATACGCAGTATTTT | TRBJ2-3 | . | . | TRBV10-3
CASSWRDFDNEQFF | TGTGCCAGCAGCTGGCGGGATTTTGATAATGAGCAGTTCTTC | TRBJ2-1 | . | . | TRBV5-4
CASSFLGRENEQFF | TGTGCCAGCAGCTTCCTAGGAAGAGAGAATGAGCAGTTCTTC | TRBJ2-1 | . | . | TRBV11-2
CASTLGQGASGYTF | TGTGCCAGCACCCTCGGACAGGGGGCGTCTGGCTACACCTTC | TRBJ1-2 | once | TRBD1 | TRBV5-8
CSVSGQVDQPQHF | TGCAGCGTTTCCGGACAGGTAGATCAGCCCCAGCATTTT | TRBJ1-5 | . | TRBD1 | TRBV29-1
CASSQTGDEQYF | TGCGCCAGCAGCCAGACCGGGGACGAGCAGTACTTC | TRBJ2-7 | . | . | TRBV4-1
CASSSPGRWWDEQYF | TGTGCCAGCAGCTCCCCTGGGAGATGGTGGGACGAGCAGTACTTC | TRBJ2-7 | . | . | TRBV7-2
CASSLGPGLGAYEQYF | TGTGCCAGCAGCTTAGGGCCCGGACTAGGGGCTTACGAGCAGTACTTC | TRBJ2-7 | . | TRBD2 | TRBV11-2
CASSLSDPVPDTQYF | TGTGCCAGCAGTTTATCGGACCCGGTCCCAGATACGCAGTATTTT | TRBJ2-3 | once | . | TRBV27
CASSTGTYKETQYF | TGTGCCAGCAGCACCGGGACCTACAAAGAGACCCAGTACTTC | TRBJ2-5 | . | . | TRBV7-9
CASSLGGPTEAFF | TGTGCCAGCAGCTTGGGGGGCCCCACTGAAGCTTTCTTT | TRBJ1-1 | . | . | TRBV21-1
CASSLAGLGADTQYF | TGTGCCAGCAGCTTAGCGGGACTAGGAGCAGATACGCAGTATTTT | TRBJ2-3 | . | TRBD2 | TRBV7-8
CASSWEVGGDTQYF | TGTGCCAGCAGCTGGGAGGTCGGGGGCGATACGCAGTATTTT | TRBJ2-3 | . | . | TRBV7-9
CASSDQQGTMNTEAFF | TGTGCCAGCAGCGACCAACAGGGAACAATGAACACTGAAGCTTTCTTT | TRBJ1-1 | few | . | TRBV5-4
CASSRTGSYGYTF | TGTGCCAGTAGTAGGACAGGGTCCTATGGCTACACCTTC | TRBJ1-2 | few | TRBD1 | TRBV19